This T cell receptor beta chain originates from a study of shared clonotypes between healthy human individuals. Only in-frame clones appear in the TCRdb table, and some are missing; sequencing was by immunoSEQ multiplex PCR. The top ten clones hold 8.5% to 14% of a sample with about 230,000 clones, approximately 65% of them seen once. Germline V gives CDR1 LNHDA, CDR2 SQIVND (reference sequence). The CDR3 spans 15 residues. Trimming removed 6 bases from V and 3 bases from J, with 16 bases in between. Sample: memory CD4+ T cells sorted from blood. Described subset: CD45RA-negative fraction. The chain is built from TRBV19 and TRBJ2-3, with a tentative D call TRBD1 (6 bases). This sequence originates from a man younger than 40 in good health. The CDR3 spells CASSSQGLPTDTQYF. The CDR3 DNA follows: TGTGCCAGTAGCTCACAGGGCCTCCCGACAGATACGCAGTATTTT.